Each of the 32 T cell receptor beta chains below was sequenced from the same sample in a study of early T cells in non-severe SARS-CoV-2 infection. TCRdb analysed the 5' RACE reads with MiXCR anew, one entry per CDR3 protein. The sample lists tens of thousands of distinct CDR3 sequences; 5.5% to 6.5% were seen once. Sequenced input: whole blood. The receptors derive from an adult who was a healthcare worker with PCR-confirmed SARS-CoV-2 infection or an uninfected control (not recorded which).

The table lists this clonotype with many counts. The chain recombines TRBV7-8 with TRBJ2-1; the match to TRBD2 covers 11 bases. The germline gives CDR1 SGHVS, CDR2 FQNEAQ. This CDR3 has 19 amino acids. The trim removed 2 bases at V and 2 bases at J, leaving 11 bases unmatched. In DNA, the CDR3 is TGTGCCAGCAGCTTAAACCCGCGACTAGCGGGGTATACCTACAATGAGCAGTTCTTC. Amino acids: CASSLNPRLAGYTYNEQFF.

Many counts were recorded for this clonotype. This rearrangement joins TRBV30 to TRBJ2-2; 8 bases fit TRBD1. Germline V gives CDR1 GTSNPN, CDR2 SVGIG (reference sequence). Losses at the gene ends were 4 bases for V and 0 bases for J; bases not matched to a gene: 7. This CDR3 region has 16 residues. The CDR3 nucleotides read TGTGCCTGGACCGGGGCAGGGGGCCCGAACACCGGGGAGCTGTTTTTT. Translation: CAWTGAGGPNTGELFF.

This clonotype appeared many times. The gene calls are TRBV28 and TRBJ2-1, with 8 bases fitting TRBD2. The CDR3 extends over 12 amino acids. CDR1 and CDR2 from the germline V gene are MDHEN and SYDVKM. Trimming cost V 3 bases and J 9 bases; bases outside gene matches: 1. DNA of the CDR3: TGTGCCAGCAGTTTGGGGACTAGTGAGCAGTTCTTC. Its protein product is CASSLGTSEQFF.

J is TRBJ2-7 and V is TRBV6-2 or TRBV6-3, with 10 bases that match TRBD2. The V gene's germline CDR1 is MNHEY and CDR2 SVGEGT. This CDR3 region has 16 residues. The V and J ends lost 7 bases and 3 bases, in that order; junction bases with no gene match: 12. CDR3 in amino acids: CASTPRAGGQDYEQYF. The CDR3 nucleotides read TGTGCCAGCACCCCTAGAGCGGGGGGGCAGGACTACGAGCAGTACTTC.

The sample holds many counts of this clonotype. The chain combines TRBV13 with TRBJ2-5; D gene uncertain. The CDR3 runs 15 residues. Germline-derived CDR1 and CDR2 are PRHDT and FYEKMQ (reference sequence). The V end lost 2 bases, the J end lost 5 bases, and 15 bases lay between the germline ends. CDR3 bases: TGTGCCAGCAGCTTACCCAGAGGCGAGGAGGAGACCCAGTACTTC. It translates to CASSLPRGEEETQYF.

This clonotype was recorded at least ten times. The chain couples TRBV5-6 to TRBJ1-1, with 8 bases that match TRBD1. Germline V lookup: CDR1 SGHDT, CDR2 YYEEEE. With V trimmed by 4 bases and J by 7 bases, 0 bases remained unmatched. The CDR3 has 11 residues. The CDR3 coding sequence is TGTGCCAGCAGCGGGACAGGTGAAGCTTTCTTT. The encoded protein is CASSGTGEAFF.

This clonotype was recorded at least ten times. The chain carries TRBV14 and TRBJ2-2; 11 bases are a match to TRBD2. The CDR3 contains 16 residues. The J segment lost 4 bases and the V segment lost 0 bases, leaving 1 base of the junction unmatched. Per germline, CDR1 SGHDN and CDR2 FVKESK. In DNA, the CDR3 is TGTGCCAGCAGCCAAGAACTAGCGGGGGCCACCGGGGAGCTGTTTTTT. Encoded protein: CASSQELAGATGELFF.

This clonotype was picked up many times. This chain uses TRBV5-1 with TRBJ1-5; weak D call: TRBD1 (5 bases). V dropped 0 bases and J dropped 4 bases, with 11 bases sitting between them. CDR3 size: 15 residues. Germline V CDR1 and CDR2: SGHRS, YFSETQ. CDR3 region: CASSLDGGINQPQHF. CDR3 nucleotide sequence: TGCGCCAGCAGCTTGGACGGGGGGATTAATCAGCCCCAGCATTTT.

V and J are TRBV6-5 and TRBJ1-1; possible D gene TRBD1, 6 bases. The germline CDR1 and CDR2 sequences are MNHEY and SVGAGI. Deletions cut 2 bases from V and 4 bases from J, with 8 bases between. This CDR3 spans 13 amino acids. CDR3 nucleotide sequence: TGTGCCAGCAGTTACCGACAGGTCACTGAAGCTTTCTTT. Amino acid sequence: CASSYRQVTEAFF.

This clonotype appeared many times. This chain uses TRBV5-1 with TRBJ2-3; 7 bases align to TRBD2. This CDR3 has 15 amino acids. Germline CDR1 reads SGHRS; CDR2 reads YFSETQ. With 0 bases clipped from V and 5 bases from J, the junction kept 6 bases outside the gene matches. CDR3 in DNA: TGCGCCAGCAGCTTGGCTTTGGGCGGGGGAGATACGCAGTATTTT. Translated: CASSLALGGGDTQYF.

About this clonotype: A much larger clone sits a single nucleotide away, making a read error possible. The genes are TRBV12-3 or TRBV12-4 and TRBJ2-1, with no clear D. The CDR3 length is 15 residues. The CDR3 DNA is TGTGCCAGCAGTTTCAGGCGAAGCTCCTACGATGAGCAGTTCTTC. As protein: CASSFRRSSYDEQFF.

The chain has TRBV29-1 and TRBJ2-2; D remains ambiguous. The ends were cut back, 6 bases at V and 2 bases at J, with 16 bases in the middle. This CDR3 region has 15 residues. Germline loops: CDR1 SQVTM, CDR2 ANQGSEA. The DNA for the CDR3 is TGCAGCGTACGAAACTATGGCACTAACACCGGGGAGCTGTTTTTT. Translating gives CSVRNYGTNTGELFF.

This clonotype was counted only a few times. The genes are TRBV6-5 and TRBJ1-5; a possible D gene is TRBD1 (5 bases). This CDR3 has 15 amino acids. V dropped 2 bases and J dropped 6 bases, with 14 bases sitting between them. Germline assignment: CDR1 MNHEY and CDR2 SVGAGI. The CDR3 nucleotides read TGTGCCAGCAGTTACGGCCCGGGGGTCGGTCAGCCCCAGCATTTT. This gives the protein CASSYGPGVGQPQHF.

This clonotype was detected many times. An end of the junction differs from the germline gene, which may be a read error. CDR3: CASSHGRSETGELFF. CDR3 DNA: TGTGCTAGCAGCCATGGTCGATCGGAGACCGGGGAGCTGTTTTTT. The V call is TRBV7-7, the J call TRBJ2-2; D call uncertain. CDR3 length: 15 residues. Germline values: CDR1 SSHAT, CDR2 FNYEAQ (reference sequence).

This clonotype was found many times. J is TRBJ2-1 and V is TRBV4-1, with TRBD2 identical over 14 bases. Germline V CDR1 and CDR2: MGHRA, YSYEKL. The CDR3 contains 18 residues. The ends lost 0 bases at V and 4 bases at J; junction bases unmatched: 5. CDR3 sequence (DNA): TGCGCCAGCAGCCAAGAGGGACTAGCGGGAGCGCGATACAATGAGCAGTTCTTC. Protein product: CASSQEGLAGARYNEQFF.

At least ten counts were recorded for this clonotype. The chain is built from TRBV3-1 and TRBJ1-2, with D possibly TRBD1 on 6 matching bases. Trimming took 4 bases from V and 1 from J, leaving 10 bases between them. The CDR3 is 14 amino acids. The germline V gene has CDR1 LGHDT and CDR2 YNNKEL (reference sequence). The CDR3 region is CASSRGQFNYGYTF. The CDR3 DNA is TGTGCCAGCAGCCGCGGACAGTTTAACTATGGCTACACCTTC. Filled out from reference TRBV3-1 and TRBJ1-2, the complete variable domain reads DTAVSQTPKYLVTQMGNDKSIKCEQNLGHDTMYWYKQDSKKFLKIMFSYNNKELIINETVPNRFSPKSPDKAHLNLHINSLELGDSAVYFCASSRGQFNYGYTFGSGTRLTVV.

This clonotype has at least ten counts. The chain carries TRBV20-1 and TRBJ2-1; D ambiguous. This CDR3 spans 15 amino acids. The germline gives CDR1 DFQATT, CDR2 SNEGSKA (reference sequence). V was shortened by 6 bases and J by 3 bases, with 18 bases between the two germline ends. The CDR3 DNA reads as TGCAGTGCCTGGATCCGTCAAGGCGGCTACAATGAGCAGTTCTTC. This gives the protein CSAWIRQGGYNEQFF.

Many counts were recorded for this clonotype. The chain carries TRBV9 and TRBJ2-5; no clear D gene. CDR3 length equals 14 residues. Germline loops: CDR1 SGDLS, CDR2 YYNGEE. Trimming took 3 bases from V and 5 from J, leaving 14 bases between them. In nucleotides, the CDR3 is TGTGCCAGCAGCGATACGACCGTAGGGGAGACCCAGTACTTC. Translated: CASSDTTVGETQYF.

This clonotype was seen ten or more times. The chain has TRBV28 and TRBJ1-6; D is perhaps TRBD1 (6 bases). The V end was cut by 6 bases, the J end by 9 bases, with 15 bases between. This CDR3 has 14 residues. Germline V gene lookup returns CDR1 MDHEN and CDR2 SYDVKM. CDR3 in amino acids: CASSPGTSISPLHF. For the CDR3, the DNA is TGTGCCAGCAGCCCCGGGACATCGATTTCACCCCTCCACTTT.

This clonotype came up many times. This chain joins TRBV30 and TRBJ2-1; 7 bases are shared with TRBD2. This CDR3 region has 13 residues. The germline V gene has CDR1 GTSNPN and CDR2 SVGIG (reference sequence). Losses at the gene ends were 4 bases for V and 2 bases for J; bases not matched to a gene: 2. This CDR3 reads CAWTAGAYNEQFF. DNA of the CDR3: TGTGCCTGGACGGCGGGGGCCTACAATGAGCAGTTCTTC.

By share of the sample, this clonotype is medium-sized. V usage is TRBV15 and J usage is TRBJ2-1; D ambiguous. The CDR3 has 12 amino acids. Trimming cost V 0 bases and J 7 bases, with 4 bases left between them. Per the germline V gene, CDR1 is LNHNV and CDR2 is YYDKDF (reference sequence). The CDR3 spells CATSRERNEQFF. The CDR3 DNA reads TGTGCCACCAGCAGAGAAAGGAATGAGCAGTTCTTC.

As to this clonotype: A much bigger clone sits one base away, suggesting this may be a read error. The chain links TRBV25-1 to TRBJ2-7; D is undetermined. The V and J ends lost 4 bases and 3 bases respectively, with 4 bases between them. Per germline, CDR1 MGHDK and CDR2 SYGVNS. CDR3 length: 11 amino acids. The CDR3 DNA sequence: TGTGCCAGCAGTGGATTCTACGAGCAGTACTTC. Its translation: CASSGFYEQYF.

This clonotype showed up many times. The V and J genes are TRBV6-5 and TRBJ2-6; perhaps TRBD1 as D (5 bases). The CDR3 has 15 amino acids. V dropped 6 bases and J dropped 5 bases, with 14 bases sitting between them. Germline CDR1 and CDR2: MNHEY and SVGAGI. Here the CDR3 DNA reads TGTGCCAGCAGCCAGACAGACAACAGGGCCAACGTCCTGACTTTC. It encodes CASSQTDNRANVLTF.

This clonotype came up many times. The genes are TRBV19 and TRBJ1-5; 7 positions match TRBD1. Germline loops: CDR1 LNHDA, CDR2 SQIVND (reference sequence). The CDR3 spans 14 residues. V was pared by 4 bases and J by 3 bases, with 3 bases of the junction left unmatched. The CDR3 DNA reads TGTGCCAGTAGTAAGGGACAGTTCAATCAGCCCCAGCATTTT. Residues: CASSKGQFNQPQHF.

This clonotype was observed many times. This chain connects TRBV6-2 or TRBV6-3 to TRBJ1-1, with unresolved D. Trimming took 0 bases from V and 1 from J, leaving 9 bases between them. Germline CDR1 is MNHEY and CDR2 is SVGEGT. The CDR3 totals 15 residues. For the CDR3, the DNA is TGTGCCAGCAGTTACTCGAGTCGGAAGAACACTGAAGCTTTCTTT. Protein product: CASSYSSRKNTEAFF.

Ten or more counts support this clonotype. V is TRBV12-3 or TRBV12-4 and J is TRBJ1-5; tentative D call: TRBD1 (5 bases). The V and J ends lost 5 bases and 2 bases respectively, with 10 bases between them. The CDR3 spans 14 residues. CDR3 sequence: CASSRTGGNQPQHF. The CDR3 region has the DNA TGTGCCAGCAGTCGGACGGGGGGCAATCAGCCCCAGCATTTT.

Many counts were recorded for this clonotype. This chain links TRBV19 with TRBJ1-3; TRBD1 aligns across 7 bases. The CDR3 loop spans 15 amino acids. The V segment lost 4 bases and the J segment 4 bases; nucleotides outside the gene matches: 7. The germline CDR1 and CDR2 sequences are LNHDA and SQIVND (reference sequence). The CDR3 protein is CASSTGQTTGNTIYF. CDR3 nucleotides: TGTGCCAGTAGTACGGGACAGACGACCGGAAACACCATATATTTT.

This clonotype was observed many times. The chain is built from TRBV7-8 and TRBJ1-5, with D perhaps TRBD1 (6 bases). Germline CDR1 SGHVS, CDR2 FQNEAQ. The CDR3 runs 17 residues. Trimming left V 0 bases short and J 2 bases short, with 14 bases between. CDR3 bases: TGTGCCAGCAGCTTAGCTCGAGCAGGGGCCGGCAATCAGCCCCAGCATTTT. It encodes CASSLARAGAGNQPQHF.

This clonotype was seen more than once but under ten times. The chain couples TRBV12-3 or TRBV12-4 to TRBJ2-7, with 7 bases matching TRBD1. The CDR3 totals 12 residues. The ends lost 10 bases at V and 5 bases at J; junction bases unmatched: 8. CDR3 coding DNA: TGTGCCACCCGACAGGGCATTAACGAGCAGTACTTC. It yields the protein CATRQGINEQYF.

Ten or more counts support this clonotype. The rearrangement uses TRBV27 and TRBJ2-7, with 8 bases identical to TRBD1. This CDR3 is built from 14 residues. From germline, CDR1 is MNHEY and CDR2 SMNVEV (reference sequence). Trimming took 4 bases from V and 7 from J; bases not matched to a gene: 9. This chain's CDR3 is CASSSRQGAGEQYF. The CDR3 bases are TGTGCCAGCAGTTCTCGGCAGGGGGCCGGTGAGCAGTACTTC.

This clonotype was recorded many times. The rearrangement joins TRBV20-1 to TRBJ1-2, with TRBD1 identical over 9 bases. Per germline, CDR1 DFQATT and CDR2 SNEGSKA (reference sequence). This CDR3 is built from 15 residues. V was pared by 1 base and J by 1 base, with 4 bases of the junction left unmatched. For the CDR3, the DNA is TGCAGTGCTAGAGGGACAGGGGTCGGTAACTATGGCTACACCTTC. Its protein is CSARGTGVGNYGYTF.

This clonotype was seen at least ten times. The chain joins TRBV6-2 or TRBV6-3 to TRBJ2-5; D call uncertain. V lost 1 base, J lost 5 bases, and 11 bases lay in between. The CDR3 consists of 14 residues. Germline V gene lookup returns CDR1 MNHEY and CDR2 SVGEGT. The CDR3 here is CASSYYLNPETQYF. For the CDR3, the DNA is TGTGCCAGCAGTTACTACCTCAACCCCGAGACCCAGTACTTC.